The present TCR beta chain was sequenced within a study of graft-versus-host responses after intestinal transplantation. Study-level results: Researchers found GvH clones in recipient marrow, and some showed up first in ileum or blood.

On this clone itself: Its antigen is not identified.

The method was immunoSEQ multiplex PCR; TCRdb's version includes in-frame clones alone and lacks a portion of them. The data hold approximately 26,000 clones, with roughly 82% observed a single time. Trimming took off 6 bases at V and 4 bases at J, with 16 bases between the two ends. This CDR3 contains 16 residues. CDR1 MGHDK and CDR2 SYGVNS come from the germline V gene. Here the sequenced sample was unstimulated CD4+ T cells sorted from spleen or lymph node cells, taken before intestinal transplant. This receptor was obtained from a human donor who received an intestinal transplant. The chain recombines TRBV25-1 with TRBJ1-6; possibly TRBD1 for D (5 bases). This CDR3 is CASRETVPLYNSPLHF. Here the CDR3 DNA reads TGTGCCAGCAGGGAGACAGTTCCCCTATATAATTCACCCCTCCACTTT.